This record looks at one T cell receptor (beta chain) sequence and its context. Its target is not known. The record originates from a study of OX40 agonist ivuxolimab in advanced cancers. Whole-study results and caveats: Dosing at 0.1 to 3.0 mg/kg was accompanied by clonal expansion of CD4+ and CD8+ blood T cells by week 6.

The assay was immunoSEQ multiplex PCR, and TCRdb's table has in-frame clones only and misses some. The table shows about 80,000 clones, with 90% occurring only once. V was trimmed by 6 bases and J by 7 bases, leaving 12 bases between them. This CDR3 contains 13 residues. Germline V CDR1 and CDR2: SEHNR, FQNEAQ (reference sequence). Exclusion applied to patients with autoimmune disease history or systemic immunosuppression. This TCR came from an adult with an advanced solid tumor such as melanoma, head and neck, liver or kidney cancer. This specimen was CD4+ or CD8+ T cells sorted from blood, taken in a trial of the OX40 agonist ivuxolimab. The rearrangement links TRBV7-9 to TRBJ1-4, with D tentatively TRBD1 (5 bases). CDR3 protein: CASSREGTEKLFF. The CDR3 nucleotides read TGTGCCAGCAGTAGGGAGGGGACTGAAAAACTGTTTTTT.